This is a list of T cell receptor beta chains from one sample in a study of cytomegalovirus exposure and HLA in healthy donors. Some clones are missing from TCRdb's copy, which holds only in-frame ones; the method was immunoSEQ multiplex PCR. The sample lists over 110,000 clones, 75% to 85% occurring once. Sequencing input: PBMCs. All receptors come from a female donor in good health and CMV-seronegative. CDR3s include the opening cysteine and the closing phenylalanine or tryptophan.

>TRBV7-9|TRBJ1-5
CASSPGQNQPQHF
>TRBV9|TRBJ2-3
CASSILAGGNTDTQYF
>TRBV28|TRBJ2-2
CASSSSNTGELFF
>TRBV4-3|-
CASSPSGTGETYEQYF
>TRBV7-8|TRBJ1-6
CASSLLAETGASPLHF
>TRBV9|TRBJ2-1
CASSVATGGPNEQFF
>TRBV13|TRBJ1-2
CASSLTGAGYTF
>TRBV10-3|TRBJ1-1
CAISAEQGTEAFF
>TRBV9|TRBJ2-3
CASSVESKDTQYF
>TRBV2|TRBJ1-2
CASSEARVGGYTF
>TRBV5-1|TRBJ2-2
CASSLDAGTGGRTGELFF
>TRBV7-2|TRBJ2-7
CASSLSVGQYEQYF
>TRBV4-1|TRBJ2-7
CASSQELTSESYEQYF
>TRBV11-3|TRBJ2-5
CASSPRDSRLETQYF
>TRBV5-1|TRBJ2-3
CASTASGNTDTQYF
>TRBV28|TRBJ1-2
CASSFAGYGYTF
>TRBV28|TRBJ1-1
CASSFRGGTEAFF
>TRBV19|TRBJ1-1
CASSWQGAMNTEAFF
>TRBV9|TRBJ2-3
CASSVRGGADTQYF
>TRBV10-3|TRBJ2-7
CAISQRGDRGRSYEQYF
>TRBV6-6|TRBJ2-2
CASGAGALAGELFF
>TRBV7-9|TRBJ1-3
CASSLARSSGNTIYF
>TRBV11-2|TRBJ1-2
CASSPQGMAGDGYTF
>TRBV6-5|TRBJ1-2
CASIGTGYGYTF
>TRBV5-1|TRBJ2-5
CASSPGIQETQYF
>TRBV5-8|TRBJ1-1
CASSFEVAGPASTEAFF
>TRBV10-2|TRBJ2-1
CASRLAGGPSNEQFF
>TRBV5-1|TRBJ2-3
CASSLWGAGDTQYF
>TRBV2|TRBJ2-5
CASSEEPSGRETQYF
>TRBV19|TRBJ1-4
CASSNGGEKLFF
>TRBV7-9|TRBJ2-7
CASSLSGYEQYF